The 19 T cell receptor beta chains given below trace back to one sample, sequenced in a study of CD8 T cells in ankylosing spondylitis. Their specific antigens are unknown. Findings and caveats of the study: A motif in TCR beta, a set of several highly homologous variants, appeared characteristic of ankylosing spondylitis blood.

In TCRdb, the 5' RACE reads were re-called with MiXCR into one record per CDR3 protein. In the table there are hundreds of thousands of distinct CDR3 sequences, about 12% of which are singletons. The sequencing sample was made of blood, either unsorted or a sorted T cell fraction (not recorded which). These receptors all come from a male donor with ankylosing spondylitis.

The gene calls are TRBV28 and TRBJ2-5, with D possibly being TRBD1 (5 bases). Germline V gene lookup returns CDR1 MDHEN and CDR2 SYDVKM. The CDR3 has 12 amino acids. The V end was cut by 6 bases, the J end by 5 bases, with 10 bases between. CDR3 residues: CASRETAETQYF. The DNA of the CDR3 is TGTGCCAGCAGAGAGACAGCGGAGACCCAGTACTTC.

This clonotype was observed a handful of times. The V and J genes are TRBV7-2 and TRBJ1-6; the match to TRBD1 covers 8 bases. Germline assignment: CDR1 SGHTA and CDR2 FQGNSA. With 5 bases clipped from V and 4 bases from J, the junction kept 4 bases outside the gene matches. CDR3 size: 15 residues. In DNA, the CDR3 is TGTGCCAGCAGCCGCAGACAGGGGTATAATTCACCCCTCCACTTT. Protein: CASSRRQGYNSPLHF.

This clonotype appeared a few times. CDR3 region: CAISRDRNYGYTF. CDR3 nucleotides: TGTGCCATCAGTAGGGACAGGAACTATGGCTACACCTTC. The gene calls are TRBV10-3 and TRBJ1-2, with 8 bases that match TRBD1. Germline assignment: CDR1 ENHRY and CDR2 SYGVKD. The CDR3 runs to 13 residues. With V trimmed by 5 bases and J by 2 bases, 1 base remained unmatched.

The sample holds a few counts of this clonotype. As DNA, the CDR3 is TGCAGTGCAGCTCACTCGGGTTATTCCTACGAGCAGTACTTC. Translating gives CSAAHSGYSYEQYF. V is TRBV20-1 and J is TRBJ2-7; D uncertain. CDR1 DFQATT and CDR2 SNEGSKA come from the germline V gene (reference sequence). The CDR3 is 14 amino acids. V was pared by 6 bases and J by 1 base, with 16 bases between.

The sample holds a few counts of this clonotype. This chain connects TRBV6-1 to TRBJ2-1; 8 nucleotides match TRBD1. Germline V gives CDR1 MNHNS, CDR2 SASEGT. V lost 3 bases to trimming and J lost 1 base; unmatched junction nucleotides: 5. The CDR3 contains 16 residues. The CDR3 nucleotides read TGTGCCAGCAGTGATTTTCAGGGGGCTTCCTACAATGAGCAGTTCTTC. Its translation is CASSDFQGASYNEQFF.

This clonotype was observed a few times. V is TRBV10-3 and J is TRBJ2-1, with 12 bases identical to TRBD2. Trimming at V came to 4 bases and at J to 4 bases, leaving 8 bases not matched to a gene. This CDR3 is built from 17 residues. Germline V gene lookup returns CDR1 ENHRY and CDR2 SYGVKD. CDR3: CAISAKPTSGGYNEQFF. The CDR3 coding sequence is TGTGCCATCAGTGCAAAGCCAACTAGCGGGGGGTACAATGAGCAGTTCTTC.

This clonotype has a handful of counts. The chain employs TRBV5-1 and TRBJ1-3; 8 nucleotides match TRBD1. The CDR3 totals 13 residues. After removal of 5 bases from V and 4 bases from J, the junction contained 2 bases not matched to a gene. Germline V lookup: CDR1 SGHRS, CDR2 YFSETQ. CDR3 loop: CASRGQGGNTIYF. CDR3 DNA: TGCGCCAGCAGAGGACAGGGAGGAAACACCATATATTTT. The whole variable domain, remainder taken from reference TRBV5-1 and TRBJ1-3, is KAGVTQTPRYLIKTRGQQVTLSCSPISGHRSVSWYQQTPGQGLQFLFEYFSETQRNKGNFPGRFSGRQFSNSRSEMNVSTLELGDSALYLCASRGQGGNTIYFGEGSWLTVV.

This clonotype was recorded many times. No DNA is shown, since the ends of the CDR3 on it are uncertain; the CDR3 is the one TCRdb lists. The CDR3 reads CASSPDVGVGSFF. This chain uses TRBV4-3 with TRBJ1-1. Ends included, the CDR3 has 13 residues. Germline CDR1 LGHNA, CDR2 YSLEER.

This clonotype was observed at least ten times. The chain employs TRBV29-1 and TRBJ2-5; D is perhaps TRBD1 or TRBD2 (5 bases each). This CDR3 is built from 14 residues. The V gene's germline CDR1 is SQVTM and CDR2 ANQGSEA. V shed 5 bases and J shed 5 bases, with 18 bases lying between them. The CDR3: CSVSPPGPGETQYF. The CDR3 DNA follows: TGCAGCGTTTCCCCCCCGGGGCCCGGGGAGACCCAGTACTTC. The full variable domain, in which reference TRBV29-1 and TRBJ2-5 provide the parts outside the CDR3, is SAVISQKPSRDICQRGTSLTIQCQVDSQVTMMFWYRQQPGQSLTLIATANQGSEATYESGFVIDKFPISRPNLTFSTLTVSNMSPEDSSIYLCSVSPPGPGETQYFGPGTRLLVL.

This clonotype was found a few times. The rearrangement links TRBV27 to TRBJ1-4; D not certain. CDR3 length: 13 amino acids. The germline gives CDR1 MNHEY, CDR2 SMNVEV (reference sequence). Trimming took off 3 bases at V and 10 bases at J, with 12 bases between the two ends. The CDR3 coding sequence is TGTGCCAGCAGTTTTCAGGCGTCCGGAAAACTGTTTTTT. It is translated as CASSFQASGKLFF.

Ten or more counts support this clonotype. The chain links TRBV29-1 to TRBJ2-7, with a possible D match to TRBD1 (7 bases). V was clipped by 0 bases and J by 2 bases, with 17 bases between them. Germline loops: CDR1 SQVTM, CDR2 ANQGSEA. The CDR3 contains 16 residues. The CDR3 is CSVEDAVEGAPYEQYF. DNA of the CDR3: TGCAGCGTTGAAGACGCGGTGGAGGGGGCTCCCTACGAGCAGTACTTC.

The table lists this clonotype with many counts. The V gene is TRBV29-1, the J gene TRBJ1-1, with TRBD1 as a possible D gene (5 bases). Trimming removed 5 bases from V and 4 bases from J, with 17 bases in between. Germline V lookup: CDR1 SQVTM, CDR2 ANQGSEA. CDR3 size: 14 residues. The CDR3 region is CSVRGRVGATEAFF. The CDR3 bases are TGCAGCGTTCGTGGCAGGGTGGGCGCCACTGAAGCTTTCTTT. The full variable domain, rest sourced from reference TRBV29-1 and TRBJ1-1, is SAVISQKPSRDICQRGTSLTIQCQVDSQVTMMFWYRQQPGQSLTLIATANQGSEATYESGFVIDKFPISRPNLTFSTLTVSNMSPEDSSIYLCSVRGRVGATEAFFGQGTRLTVV.

This clonotype was recorded at least ten times. The chain recombines TRBV7-2 with TRBJ1-6; 11 nucleotides line up with TRBD1. The CDR3 has 16 amino acids. Germline lookup yields CDR1 SGHTA and CDR2 FQGNSA. Trimming at V came to 0 bases and at J to 6 bases, leaving 1 base not matched to a gene. The CDR3 DNA reads as TGTGCCAGCAGCTTAGCTGGGACAGGGGGTAATTCACCCCTCCACTTT. It yields the protein CASSLAGTGGNSPLHF.

The chain uses TRBV6-5 and TRBJ1-6; unclear D gene. The CDR3 spans 15 residues. Germline CDR1 and CDR2: MNHEY and SVGAGI. The germline V and J ends were trimmed by 1 base and 11 bases, with 15 bases remaining between them. In DNA, the CDR3 is TGTGCCAGCAGTTACTTCGCCCGGGGAAATGCACCCCTCCACTTT. Translation: CASSYFARGNAPLHF.

The sample holds many counts of this clonotype. V and J are TRBV7-9 and TRBJ2-7; 13 bases match TRBD2. CDR3 length equals 15 residues. From germline, CDR1 is SEHNR and CDR2 FQNEAQ (reference sequence). The junction had 9 bases not matched to a gene; V was cut back by 6 bases and J by 7 bases. The CDR3 loop reads CASSQGLAGVREQYF. The DNA for the CDR3 is TGTGCCAGCAGTCAAGGACTAGCGGGAGTTCGAGAGCAGTACTTC.

This chain connects TRBV5-1 to TRBJ1-2; D gene ambiguous. This CDR3 spans 16 amino acids. Trimming pared 0 bases from V and 4 bases from J, leaving 16 bases between. The germline gives CDR1 SGHRS, CDR2 YFSETQ. CDR3 DNA sequence: TGCGCCAGCAGCTTGGGAAGCGGACGTAGGTCCTATGGCTACACCTTC. Protein: CASSLGSGRRSYGYTF.

This clonotype has a count of ten or more. The chain is built from TRBV5-1 and TRBJ2-3; 8 bases are a match to TRBD2. V lost 4 bases, J lost 6 bases, and 4 bases stayed unmatched. The germline V gene has CDR1 SGHRS and CDR2 YFSETQ. CDR3 length: 13 amino acids. The CDR3 spells CASSNREGDTQYF. As DNA, the CDR3 is TGCGCCAGCAGCAACCGGGAGGGCGATACGCAGTATTTT.

The chain carries TRBV5-1 and TRBJ1-6; TRBD1 matches at 7 bases. The CDR3 totals 15 residues. Germline CDR1 reads SGHRS; CDR2 reads YFSETQ. Germline trimming cut 0 bases from V and 9 bases from J; bases unmatched to any gene: 6. The CDR3 sequence is CASSLADRASSPLHF. The CDR3, as DNA: TGCGCCAGCAGCTTGGCCGACAGGGCCAGTTCACCCCTCCACTTT.

This clonotype was detected only a few times. This chain links TRBV5-1 with TRBJ1-6; 8 bases agree with TRBD1. The CDR3 spans 14 residues. Per the germline V gene, CDR1 is SGHRS and CDR2 is YFSETQ. Trimming took 5 bases from V and 13 from J; bases not matched to a gene: 11. CDR3 bases: TGCGCCAGCAGTCAACAGGGGGGAGTTAAGCCCCTCCACTTT. It encodes CASSQQGGVKPLHF.